Presented here are 10 T cell receptor beta chains from one specimen sequenced in a study of shared clonotypes between healthy human individuals. Sequencing used immunoSEQ multiplex PCR; TCRdb keeps in-frame clones, though not all of them. The sample holds approximately 2.5 million clones, 93% seen once. The sample consisted of naive CD4+ T cells from PBMCs. The sample's subset: CD45RA+ positively selected. Receptors were obtained from a man younger than 35 in good health. Some clones in this sample may be carry-over from other donors' samples.

This clone turned up a few times. Other DNA sequences within the sample encode an identical CDR3. J is TRBJ2-7 and V is TRBV18; maybe TRBD1 (6 bases). The V end lost 3 bases, the J end lost 1 base, and 10 bases lay between the germline ends. The CDR3 sequence is 14 residues long. CDR1 and CDR2 from the germline V gene are KGHSH and LQKENI. The chain's CDR3 is CASSPGTNSYEQYF. The CDR3 coding sequence is TGTGCCAGCTCACCGGGGACAAATTCCTACGAGCAGTACTTC.

Regarding this clone: Additional DNA sequences in this sample encode the identical CDR3. The chain joins TRBV7-2 to TRBJ2-5, with D uncertain. V dropped 4 bases and J dropped 5 bases, with 11 bases sitting between them. Germline assignment: CDR1 SGHTA and CDR2 FQGNSA. This CDR3 has 13 residues. The CDR3 coding sequence is TGTGCCAGCAGCTCAACAGTCGTGGAGACCCAGTACTTC. The encoded protein is CASSSTVVETQYF.

The CDR3 region has the DNA TGTGCCAGCAGTGCCTTATCAGGGGCCACTAACTATGGCTACACCTTC. Translation: CASSALSGATNYGYTF. The genes are TRBV27 and TRBJ1-2, with D maybe TRBD1 (6 bases). The CDR3 consists of 16 residues. Trimming left V 5 bases short and J 0 bases short, with 16 bases between. The germline CDR1 and CDR2 sequences are MNHEY and SMNVEV (reference sequence).

J is TRBJ1-2 and V is TRBV27; possible D gene TRBD1, 5 bases. Germline-derived CDR1 and CDR2 are MNHEY and SMNVEV (reference sequence). Deletions cut 4 bases from V and 3 bases from J, with 12 bases between. CDR3 length: 14 residues. The CDR3 spells CASSSGAGYYGYTF. The CDR3 nucleotides are TGTGCCAGCAGTTCCGGGGCTGGTTACTATGGCTACACCTTC.

V and J are TRBV2 and TRBJ2-2; 9 bases fit TRBD1. After removal of 6 bases from V and 4 bases from J, the junction contained 12 bases not matched to a gene. CDR1 and CDR2 (germline): SNHLY, FYNNEI. The CDR3 totals 17 residues. The CDR3 nucleotides read TGTGCCAGCAGAAACAGGGGGACAGGGTTGTTCACCGGGGAGCTGTTTTTT. Its protein is CASRNRGTGLFTGELFF.

The gene calls are TRBV7-8 and TRBJ1-2; 7 positions match TRBD1. Germline CDR1 reads SGHVS; CDR2 reads FQNEAQ. V lost 7 bases, J lost 8 bases, and 10 bases stayed unmatched. The CDR3 is 13 amino acids. The CDR3 region is CASTRQGGDGYTF. The CDR3 DNA reads TGTGCCAGCACCCGACAGGGCGGGGACGGCTACACCTTC.

V is TRBV5-1 and J is TRBJ2-3; 10 nucleotides line up with TRBD2. CDR3 length: 16 residues. J was trimmed by 8 bases and V by 2 bases; bases with no gene match: 11. The V gene's germline CDR1 is SGHRS and CDR2 YFSETQ. The CDR3 loop reads CASSFSAGGSMGTQYF. CDR3 bases: TGCGCCAGCAGCTTCTCAGCGGGGGGGTCGATGGGTACGCAGTATTTT.

The chain couples TRBV19 to TRBJ2-3; 9 positions match TRBD2. CDR1 and CDR2 (germline): LNHDA, SQIVND (reference sequence). CDR3 length: 18 residues. V lost 3 bases to trimming and J lost 2 bases; unmatched junction nucleotides: 12. This CDR3 is CASSMPRGASGTTDTQYF. CDR3 DNA sequence: TGTGCCAGTAGTATGCCCCGCGGGGCTAGCGGGACCACAGATACGCAGTATTTT.

CDR3 protein: CASSSSTAGPYEQYF. CDR3 coding DNA: TGTGCCAGCAGCTCCTCGACAGCCGGACCCTACGAGCAGTACTTC. V and J are TRBV7-3 and TRBJ2-7, with a weak D call TRBD1 (5 bases). This CDR3 spans 15 amino acids. V lost 4 bases to trimming and J lost 2 bases, with 15 bases between them. Germline V CDR1 and CDR2: SGHTA, FQGTGA.

This chain uses TRBV15 with TRBJ1-5, with D uncertain. V dropped 8 bases and J dropped 1 base, with 12 bases sitting between them. The length of the CDR3 is 14 residues. CDR1 is LNHNV, CDR2 YYDKDF, per germline (reference sequence). The CDR3 spells CATVLAPSNQPQHF. The CDR3 DNA sequence: TGTGCCACCGTTCTAGCCCCAAGCAATCAGCCCCAGCATTTT.